The present T cell receptor beta chain was sequenced within a study of response to subunit inactivated influenza vaccine. Findings and caveats of the study: Authors suggested few new T cells are recruited by each seasonal influenza vaccination.

The length of the CDR3 is 18 residues. The germline V gene encodes CDR1 SQVTM and CDR2 ANQGSEA. With 3 bases clipped from V and 4 bases from J, the junction kept 15 bases outside the gene matches. Worth noting for this clonotype: Antigen specificity is unknown.

TCRdb re-derived calls from the RT-PCR reads in MiXCR, one entry per CDR3 protein. This sample has roughly 500,000 distinct CDR3 sequences, with 16% found just once. V is TRBV29-1 and J is TRBJ2-3; 11 nucleotides match TRBD2. This sample comprised CD4+ T cells sorted from PBMCs, obtained 23 to 25 months after vaccination. This receptor was obtained from a man aged 50 to 75 who received an inactivated influenza vaccine. In DNA form, the CDR3 reads TGCAGCGTTGATAGCCGTCTAGCGGGAGGCCGGGGATCAGATACGCAGTATTTT. It specifies CSVDSRLAGGRGSDTQYF.